Listed below are T cell receptor beta chains from one sample, sequenced in a study of radiotherapy plus CTLA-4 blockade in lung cancer. Sequencing was performed with immunoSEQ multiplex PCR; in TCRdb, only in-frame clones are kept and a portion is missing. Of around 82,000 clones in the sample, 60% to 85% were seen once. This material consisted of peripheral blood, taken from a patient treated with radiotherapy plus ipilimumab. The receptors come from a human donor with non-small cell lung cancer whose response to radiotherapy plus ipilimumab could not be evaluated. Some clones in this sample may be carry-over from other donors' samples. The CDR3 runs from the conserved cysteine through the conserved F or W. The order of the fields is J gene, V gene, CDR3 protein.

TRBJ2-1	TRBV6-6	CASSFAGGYNEQFF
TRBJ2-6	TRBV9	CASSVPGPHSGANVLTF
TRBJ2-2	TRBV9	CASSVEGGDTGELFF
TRBJ2-5	TRBV27	CASSWTSGGETQYF
TRBJ1-2	TRBV19	CASSNPPLDRGNGYTF
TRBJ2-3	TRBV19	CASGPLWGGRTDTQYF
TRBJ2-5	TRBV13	CANSLLHSPETQYF
TRBJ2-3	TRBV7-6	CASSLTGYADTQYF
TRBJ2-7	TRBV5-1	CASSTADRAEQYF
TRBJ2-1	TRBV7-8	CASSRTPGGQQFTYNEQFF
NA	TRBV2	CASSMGQGLDTQHF
TRBJ2-7	TRBV11-3	CASSLLGGYEQYF
TRBJ2-7	TRBV7-2	CASSSGAFYEQYF
TRBJ2-3	TRBV7-9	CASAVGGEDTQYF
TRBJ1-4	TRBV10-1	CASRRQGDEKLFF
TRBJ2-7	TRBV2	CASSEAGTSGAYEQYF
NA	TRBV7-2	CASGTGAAYEQYF
TRBJ2-7	TRBV5-1	CASSLGTSGGYSYEQHF
TRBJ1-2	TRBV30	CAWSYRGGGYGYTF
TRBJ2-1	TRBV19	CASKASGGSYNEQFF
TRBJ1-2	TRBV7-2	CASSSPTGGGVGYTF
TRBJ1-5	TRBV5-4	CASSFVGAYQPQHF
TRBJ2-7	TRBV7-6	CASASMGGGNEQYF
TRBJ1-3	TRBV2	CASSPTYSGNTIYF
TRBJ1-1	TRBV7-2	CASSLVGGAFF
TRBJ2-3	TRBV6-4	CASRSQGAMDTDTQYF
TRBJ2-7	TRBV28	CASGYGDRGTYEQYF
TRBJ1-4	TRBV5-4	CASSLTPEGDEKLFF
TRBJ1-2	TRBV28	CASSLSLVNYGYTF
TRBJ1-5	TRBV5-4	CASSLAGLKGSQHF
TRBJ1-1	TRBV4-3	CASSRQQGMNTEAFF
TRBJ1-1	TRBV19	CASSTRTGRGTEAFF
NA	TRBV9	CASSVGDRVIHEQYF
TRBJ2-3	TRBV6-5	CASRGLAGGPDTQYF
TRBJ2-1	TRBV19	CASSASPGGYNEQFF
TRBJ1-6	TRBV28	CASSFMDSSPLHF
TRBJ2-3	TRBV5-8	CASSSGLAGELADTQYF
TRBJ2-1	TRBV7-2	CASRLRQSSYNEQFF
TRBJ1-6	TRBV4-1	CASSSGEATYNSPLHF